A single sample gave rise to the 3 T cell receptor beta chains below, sequenced in a study of neurological immune-mediated disorders. TCRdb re-derived calls from the 5' RACE reads in MiXCR, one entry per CDR3 protein. The sample yields fewer than 50,000 distinct CDR3 sequences, 14% seen once. The sample consisted of CD4+ T cells from blood. These receptors originate from a woman aged 60-70 years with HTLV-1-associated myelopathy (HAM/TSP).

There are many counts of this clonotype. CDR3 in DNA: TGCAGTGCCAAACCCGTCGGACAGGTCCGGGGTGAGCAGTTCTTC. Its protein is CSAKPVGQVRGEQFF. The J gene is TRBJ2-1, the V gene TRBV20-1; 7 bases fit TRBD1. Trimming removed 6 bases from V and 9 bases from J; junction bases left unmatched: 17. The CDR3 is 15 amino acids. Germline CDR1 DFQATT, CDR2 SNEGSKA (reference sequence).

This clonotype has ten or more counts. V and J are TRBV10-3 and TRBJ2-2, with TRBD1 as a possible D gene (6 bases). The CDR3 totals 16 residues. Germline V gene sequence: CDR1 ENHRY, CDR2 SYGVKD. V lost 0 bases and J 1 base, leaving 9 bases between the germline ends. The CDR3 nucleotides read TGTGCCATCAGTGAGTCGAAGGGACAGAACACCGGGGAGCTGTTTTTT. Encoded protein: CAISESKGQNTGELFF.

The rearrangement uses TRBV28 and TRBJ1-2; no definite D call. Looked up from germline, CDR1 is MDHEN and CDR2 is SYDVKM. There are 12 residues in the CDR3. The V end lost 4 bases, the J end lost 8 bases, and 11 bases lay between the germline ends. The CDR3 reads CASSSGPTGYTF. CDR3 DNA sequence: TGTGCCAGCAGTTCCGGGCCCACGGGCTACACCTTC.